A single TCR beta chain is shown here with its context. Antigen specificity is unknown. The data were obtained in a study of PD-1 blockade in classical Hodgkin lymphoma. Study-wide background: Patients were infused with nivolumab 3 mg/kg every 2 weeks.

Per germline, CDR1 LNHDA and CDR2 SQIVND (reference sequence). There are 17 residues in the CDR3. The V and J ends lost 5 bases and 3 bases respectively, with 20 bases between them. TCRdb keeps only in-frame clones here, not all; method: immunoSEQ multiplex PCR. Of about 90,000 clones in the sample, over 90% are singletons; the top ten hold 2.6%. Whole-study findings and limits: At baseline, newly diagnosed patients reportedly showed less TCR diversity than healthy donors.

Relapse after autologous stem cell transplantation occurred in every patient, and brentuximab vedotin exposure varied. Sequenced material: peripheral blood mononuclear cells (PBMCs), taken before the second cycle of nivolumab. The clonotype was recovered from a human donor with classical Hodgkin lymphoma. The chain has TRBV19 and TRBJ1-3; no clear D. Written as DNA, the CDR3 is TGTGCCAGTAGTCCCCACCTTCGACCGACCCTTGGAAACACCATATATTTT. It encodes CASSPHLRPTLGNTIYF.